This T cell receptor beta chain was documented in a study of T cells in Graves' hyperthyroidism and ophthalmopathy. Only a few counts were recorded for this clonotype. Losses at the gene ends were 0 bases for V and 5 bases for J; bases not matched to a gene: 5. Per the germline V gene, CDR1 is SGHRS and CDR2 is YFSETQ. The CDR3 consists of 15 residues. RNA transcripts were the template for amplifying TCR beta CDR3 regions. Using the HTBI primer set, a first-round RT-PCR was run on the TCR CDR3. A single record per CDR3 protein comes from TCRdb applying MiXCR to the multiplex PCR reads. The sample lists 500,000 to 550,000 distinct CDR3 sequences; approximately 20% were seen once.

Sequenced material: blood. The sequence came from a middle-aged man with Graves' ophthalmopathy. This rearrangement joins TRBV5-1 to TRBJ2-3; 8 bases agree with TRBD1. For the CDR3, the DNA is TGCGCCAGCAGCTTGGCAGGGGGCTCCGGAGATACGCAGTATTTT. Protein: CASSLAGGSGDTQYF.